This T cell receptor (beta chain) was observed in a study of OX40 agonist ivuxolimab in advanced cancers. Overall study: Patients in the trial were receiving intravenous ivuxolimab every 2 weeks, at doses of 0.01 to 10 mg/kg. Eligibility rules accepted prior anti-PD-1, anti-PD-L1 or anti-CTLA-4 therapy, and under 45% had some.

The CDR3 is made up of 14 amino acids. CDR1 is MNHNS, CDR2 SASEGT, per germline. The V gene end was trimmed by 4 bases and the J gene end by 4 bases; junction bases not matched to a gene: 7. Of note for this clone: Its antigen remains unidentified.

Findings and caveats of the study: More expanded clones were seen, on average, in CD8+ T cells than in CD4+.

Generated by immunoSEQ multiplex PCR, the TCRdb table keeps only in-frame clones and is missing some. This table has around 95,000 clones, approximately 89% appearing once. This specimen was CD4+ or CD8+ T cells sorted from blood, taken in a trial of the OX40 agonist ivuxolimab. This receptor was taken from an adult with an advanced solid tumor such as melanoma, head and neck, liver or kidney cancer. The rearrangement joins TRBV6-1 to TRBJ2-7; 7 bases fit TRBD2. The CDR3 DNA is TGTGCCAGCAGTGGGGGAGGGATAAAGTACGAGCAGTACTTC. It specifies CASSGGGIKYEQYF.